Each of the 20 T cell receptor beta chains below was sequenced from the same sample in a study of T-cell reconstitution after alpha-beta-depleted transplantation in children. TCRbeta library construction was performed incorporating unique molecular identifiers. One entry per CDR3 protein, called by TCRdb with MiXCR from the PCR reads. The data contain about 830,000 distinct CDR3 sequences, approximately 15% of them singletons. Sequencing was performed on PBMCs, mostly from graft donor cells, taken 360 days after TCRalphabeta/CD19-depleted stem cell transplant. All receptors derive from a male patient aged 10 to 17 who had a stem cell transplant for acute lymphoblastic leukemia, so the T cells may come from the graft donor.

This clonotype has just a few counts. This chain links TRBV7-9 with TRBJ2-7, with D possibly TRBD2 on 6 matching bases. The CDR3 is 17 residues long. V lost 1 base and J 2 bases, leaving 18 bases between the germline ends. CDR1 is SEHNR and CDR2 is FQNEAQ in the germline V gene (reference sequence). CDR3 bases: TGTGCCAGCAGCTTAGGACTGCGCGGAGAGCGGGCCTACGAGCAGTACTTC. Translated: CASSLGLRGERAYEQYF.

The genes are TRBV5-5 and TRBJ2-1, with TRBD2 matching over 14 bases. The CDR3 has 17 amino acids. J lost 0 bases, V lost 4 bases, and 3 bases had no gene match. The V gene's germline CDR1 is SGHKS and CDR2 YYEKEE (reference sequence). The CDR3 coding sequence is TGTGCCAGCAGCGTGACTAGCGGGAGGGTCTCCTACAATGAGCAGTTCTTC. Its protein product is CASSVTSGRVSYNEQFF.

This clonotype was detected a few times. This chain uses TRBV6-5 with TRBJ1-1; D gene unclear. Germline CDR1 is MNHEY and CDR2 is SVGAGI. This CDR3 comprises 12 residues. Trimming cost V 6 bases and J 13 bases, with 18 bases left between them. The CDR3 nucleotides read TGTGCCAGCAGACCTACTTCGGGGAAGGGTTTCTTT. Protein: CASRPTSGKGFF.

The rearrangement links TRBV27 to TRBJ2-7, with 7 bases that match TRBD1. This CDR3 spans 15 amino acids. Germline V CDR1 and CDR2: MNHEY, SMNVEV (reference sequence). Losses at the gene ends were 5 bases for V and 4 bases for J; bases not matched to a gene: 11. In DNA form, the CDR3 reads TGTGCCAGCAGTCCCGACAGGGCATTCTGGTACGAGCAGTACTTC. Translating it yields CASSPDRAFWYEQYF.

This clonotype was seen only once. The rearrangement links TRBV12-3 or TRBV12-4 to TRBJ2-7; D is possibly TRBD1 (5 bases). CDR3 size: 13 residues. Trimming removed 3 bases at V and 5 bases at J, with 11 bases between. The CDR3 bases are TGTGCCAGCAGTTTTAACAGGTATCACGAGCAGTACTTC. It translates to CASSFNRYHEQYF.

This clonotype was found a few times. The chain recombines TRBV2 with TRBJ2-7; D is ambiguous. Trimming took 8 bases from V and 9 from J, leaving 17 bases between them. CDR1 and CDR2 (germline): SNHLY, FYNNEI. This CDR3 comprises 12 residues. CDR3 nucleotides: TGTGCCAGCGAACCTAAGGCATCTGGGCAGTACTTC. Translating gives CASEPKASGQYF.

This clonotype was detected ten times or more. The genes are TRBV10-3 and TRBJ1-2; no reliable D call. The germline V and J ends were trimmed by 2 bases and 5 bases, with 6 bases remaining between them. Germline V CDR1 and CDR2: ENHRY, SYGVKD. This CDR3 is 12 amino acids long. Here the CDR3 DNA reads TGTGCCATCAGTGAGAGGGATTATGGCTACACCTTC. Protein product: CAISERDYGYTF.

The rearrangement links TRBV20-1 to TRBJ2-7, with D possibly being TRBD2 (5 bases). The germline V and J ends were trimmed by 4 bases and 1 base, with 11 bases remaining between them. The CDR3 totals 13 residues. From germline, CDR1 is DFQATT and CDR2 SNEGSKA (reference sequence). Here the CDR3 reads CSATPSWSYEQYF. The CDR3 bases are TGCAGTGCTACGCCTAGCTGGTCCTACGAGCAGTACTTC.

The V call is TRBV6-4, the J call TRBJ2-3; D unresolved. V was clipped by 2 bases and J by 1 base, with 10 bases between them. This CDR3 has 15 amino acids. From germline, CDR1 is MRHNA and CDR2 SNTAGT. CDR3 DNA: TGTGCCAGCAGTGACGGTCCAGCCCGCACAGATACGCAGTATTTT. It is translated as CASSDGPARTDTQYF.

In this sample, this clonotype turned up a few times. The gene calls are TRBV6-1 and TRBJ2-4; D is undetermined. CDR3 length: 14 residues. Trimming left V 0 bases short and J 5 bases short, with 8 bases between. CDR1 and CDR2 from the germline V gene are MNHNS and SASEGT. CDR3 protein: CASSEAWAENIQYF. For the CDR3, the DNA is TGTGCCAGCAGTGAAGCCTGGGCCGAAAACATTCAGTACTTC.

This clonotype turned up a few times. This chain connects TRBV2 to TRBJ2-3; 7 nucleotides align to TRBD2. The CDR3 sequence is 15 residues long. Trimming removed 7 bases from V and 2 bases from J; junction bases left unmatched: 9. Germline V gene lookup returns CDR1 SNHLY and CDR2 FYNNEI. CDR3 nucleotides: TGTGCCAGCAAAATCGGACTAGTAACCACAGATACGCAGTATTTT. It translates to CASKIGLVTTDTQYF.

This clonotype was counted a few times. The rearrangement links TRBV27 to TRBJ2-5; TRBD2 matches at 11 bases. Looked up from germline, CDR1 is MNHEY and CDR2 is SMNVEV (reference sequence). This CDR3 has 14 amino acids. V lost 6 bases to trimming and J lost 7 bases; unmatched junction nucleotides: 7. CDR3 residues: CASRLAGGPATQYF. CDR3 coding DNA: TGTGCCAGCAGGTTAGCGGGAGGGCCGGCGACCCAGTACTTC.

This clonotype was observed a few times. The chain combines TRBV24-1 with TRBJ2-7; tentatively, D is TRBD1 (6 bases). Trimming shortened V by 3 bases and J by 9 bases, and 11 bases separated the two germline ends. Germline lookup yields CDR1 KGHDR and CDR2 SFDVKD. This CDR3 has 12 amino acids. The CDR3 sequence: CATSDEQGRQYF. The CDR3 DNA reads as TGTGCCACCAGTGATGAACAGGGAAGGCAGTACTTC.

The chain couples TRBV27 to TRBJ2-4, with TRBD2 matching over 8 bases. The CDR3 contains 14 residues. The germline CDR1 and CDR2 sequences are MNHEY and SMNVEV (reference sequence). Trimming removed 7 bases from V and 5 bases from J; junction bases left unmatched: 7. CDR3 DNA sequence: TGTGCCAGCAAGAGCGGGGGTTTGGAAAACATTCAGTACTTC. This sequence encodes CASKSGGLENIQYF.

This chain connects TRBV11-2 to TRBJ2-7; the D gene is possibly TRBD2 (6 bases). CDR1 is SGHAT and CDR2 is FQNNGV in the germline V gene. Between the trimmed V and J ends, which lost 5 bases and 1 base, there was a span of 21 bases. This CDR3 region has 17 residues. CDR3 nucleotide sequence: TGTGCCAGCAGCCCCTGGTCGATGTGGGAGGAATCCTACGAGCAGTACTTC. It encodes CASSPWSMWEESYEQYF. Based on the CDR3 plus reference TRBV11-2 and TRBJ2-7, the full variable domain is EAGVAQSPRYKIIEKRQSVAFWCNPISGHATLYWYQQILGQGPKLLIQFQNNGVVDDSQLPKDRFSAERLKGVDSTLKIQPAKLEDSAVYLCASSPWSMWEESYEQYFGPGTRLTVT.

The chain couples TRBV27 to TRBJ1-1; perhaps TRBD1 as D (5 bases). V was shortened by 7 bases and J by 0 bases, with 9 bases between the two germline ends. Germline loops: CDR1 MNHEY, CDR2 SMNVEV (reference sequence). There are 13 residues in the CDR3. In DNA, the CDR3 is TGTGCCAGCATGTGGGGACTGAACACTGAAGCTTTCTTT. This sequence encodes CASMWGLNTEAFF.

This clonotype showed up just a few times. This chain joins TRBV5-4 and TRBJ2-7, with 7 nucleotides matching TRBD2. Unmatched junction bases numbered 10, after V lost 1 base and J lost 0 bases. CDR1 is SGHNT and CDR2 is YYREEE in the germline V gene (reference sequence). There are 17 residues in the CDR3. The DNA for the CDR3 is TGTGCCAGCAGCTTGAACGGGTTTGGGAGGGACTCCTACGAGCAGTACTTC. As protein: CASSLNGFGRDSYEQYF. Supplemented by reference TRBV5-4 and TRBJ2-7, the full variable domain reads ETGVTQSPTHLIKTRGQQVTLRCSSQSGHNTVSWYQQALGQGPQFIFQYYREEENGRGNFPPRFSGLQFPNYSSELNVNALELDDSALYLCASSLNGFGRDSYEQYFGPGTRLTVT.

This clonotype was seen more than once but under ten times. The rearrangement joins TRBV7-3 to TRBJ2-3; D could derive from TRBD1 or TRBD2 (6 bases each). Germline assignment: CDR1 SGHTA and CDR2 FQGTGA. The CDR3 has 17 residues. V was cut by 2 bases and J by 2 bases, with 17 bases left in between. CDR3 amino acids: CASSLRGPTSSTDTQYF. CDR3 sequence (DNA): TGTGCCAGCAGCTTACGGGGGCCCACTTCTTCCACAGATACGCAGTATTTT.

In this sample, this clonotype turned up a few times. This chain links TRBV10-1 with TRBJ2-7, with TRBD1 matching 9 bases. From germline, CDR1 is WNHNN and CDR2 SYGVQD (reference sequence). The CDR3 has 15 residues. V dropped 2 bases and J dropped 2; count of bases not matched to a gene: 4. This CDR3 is CASSEPGQGAYEQYF. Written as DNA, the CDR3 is TGCGCCAGCAGTGAGCCGGGACAGGGAGCCTACGAGCAGTACTTC.

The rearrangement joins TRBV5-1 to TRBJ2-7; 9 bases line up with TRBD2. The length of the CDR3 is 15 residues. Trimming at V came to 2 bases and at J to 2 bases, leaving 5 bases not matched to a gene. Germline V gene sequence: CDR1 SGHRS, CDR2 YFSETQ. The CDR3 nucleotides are TGCGCCAGCAGCTTACTAGCGGGCCACACCTACGAGCAGTACTTC. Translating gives CASSLLAGHTYEQYF.